This TCR beta chain comes out of a study of shared clonotypes between healthy human individuals. Study as a whole: Per donor, three plates held CD4 naive cells, three held CD4 memory, two held CD8 naive and one held CD8 memory.

Trimming removed 4 bases at V and 3 bases at J, with 13 bases between. Germline lookup yields CDR1 MNHNS and CDR2 SASEGT. CDR3 size: 14 residues. This clone was seen only once. Libraries were prepared by immunoSEQ multiplex PCR; TCRdb keeps only in-frame clonotypes and omits some of them. The table records 2 million to 3 million clones, approximately 94% of them present only once. This clonotype originated in a man aged 18 to 30 in good health. Some clones in this sample may be carry-over from other donors' samples. The chain combines TRBV6-1 with TRBJ2-7, with no clear D. Sequencing was carried out using naive CD4+ T cells from PBMCs. The subset denotes: CD45RA+ positively selected. The CDR3 is CASSGSRTNYEQYF. CDR3 DNA sequence: TGTGCCAGCAGTGGCTCTCGCACTAACTACGAGCAGTACTTC.